Listed below are T cell receptor beta chains from one sample, sequenced in a study. Using its own MiXCR run on the 5' RACE reads, TCRdb lists one record per CDR3 protein. The sample has around 50,000 distinct CDR3 sequences; around a quarter are singletons. Sample: tumor-infiltrating memory CD4+ T cells sorted from the breast tumor. All receptors come from a female donor with breast cancer. Each CDR3 is given with its conserved first and last residue. The D gene is left open where the match is weak. The size entry is marked missing in some rows and otherwise reads once, few, many or a size class.

.	TRBV4-1	.	TRBJ1-1	TGCGCCAGCAGCCAAGATCGCTGGATGGGCACCAACACTGAAGCTTTCTTT	CASSQDRWMGTNTEAFF
TRBD1	TRBV6-5	.	TRBJ1-6	TGTGCCAGCAGTTACTCGGCCGGGACAGTGTCGAATTCACCCCTCCACTTT	CASSYSAGTVSNSPLHF
.	TRBV5-6	.	TRBJ2-3	TGTGCCAGCAGCTTAGTGGGCGCAGATACGCAGTATTTT	CASSLVGADTQYF
.	TRBV12-5	.	TRBJ1-1	TGTGCTAGTGGTTTGAACAGGGAGGGCACTGAAGCTTTCTTT	CASGLNREGTEAFF
.	TRBV24-1	.	TRBJ2-5	TGTGCCACCAGTGATCTCGGGACAGAGACCCAGTACTTC	CATSDLGTETQYF
.	TRBV29-1	few	TRBJ2-3	TGCAGCACTTGGGACCGGCGCACAGATACGCAGTATTTT	CSTWDRRTDTQYF
TRBD1	TRBV7-3	few	TRBJ1-5	TGTGCCAGCAGCTTAATCCCGGGGGGACAGGGTCAGCCCCAGCATTTT	CASSLIPGGQGQPQHF
.	TRBV7-2	few	TRBJ1-2	TGTGCCAGCAGCTTCAACAGGGCTAACTATGGCTACACCTTC	CASSFNRANYGYTF
.	TRBV11-2	few	TRBJ2-7	TGTGCCAGCAGCCTTGCAAGGGGGACCTACGAGCAGTACTTC	CASSLARGTYEQYF
TRBD1	TRBV5-1	few	TRBJ2-2	TGCGCCAGCAGACAACAGGGGGCGCCCCGATATAGCGGGGAGCTGTTTTTT	CASRQQGAPRYSGELFF
.	TRBV20-1	few	TRBJ2-5	TGCAGTGCGTCCAGCCAAGAGACCCAGTACTTC	CSASSQETQYF
.	TRBV24-1	.	TRBJ1-2	TGTGCCACCAGTGACCCGGTGGGAGGTAGAGGCTACACCTTC	CATSDPVGGRGYTF
.	TRBV4-1	.	TRBJ2-3	TGCGCCAGCAGCCAAGATCTCTCGAGGACGCAGTATTTT	CASSQDLSRTQYF
.	TRBV6-1	.	TRBJ1-5	TGTGCCAGCACCAGAAGCCTTGACCATAGCAATCAGCCCCAGCATTTT	CASTRSLDHSNQPQHF
.	TRBV18	.	TRBJ1-5	TGTGCCAGCTCACCAGGGATGGCTAGCAATCAGCCCCAGCATTTT	CASSPGMASNQPQHF
.	TRBV7-6	.	TRBJ2-1	TGTGCCAGCAGCTTGGGCGGTCTCAATGAGCAGTTCTTC	CASSLGGLNEQFF
TRBD2	TRBV5-1	.	TRBJ2-3	TGCGCCAGCAGCTTGGGGGGGACTAGCGGAACAGATACGCAGTATTTT	CASSLGGTSGTDTQYF
.	TRBV20-1	few	TRBJ1-1	TGCAGTGCTAGCTCAGGGAATCGGGCTTTCTTT	CSASSGNRAFF
.	TRBV7-3	.	TRBJ2-5	TGTGCCAGCAGCTTATTTATCCCGTTTTGCCAAAAGACCCAGTACTTC	CASSLFIPFCQKTQYF
.	TRBV6-1	few	TRBJ2-4	TGTGCCAGCAGTGAAAACCCAGAAGGCATTCAGTACTTC	CASSENPEGIQYF
.	TRBV7-8	.	TRBJ2-1	TGTGCCAGCAGCTTATTAGCGCAGGGAGTATACAATGAGCAGTTCTTC	CASSLLAQGVYNEQFF
.	TRBV12-3/TRBV12-4	few	TRBJ2-6	TGTGCCAGCAGGGATTTATCTGGGGCCAACGTCCTGACTTTC	CASRDLSGANVLTF
.	TRBV7-8	.	TRBJ2-1	TGTGCCAGCAGCTTAGATCAGGGGAGCTGGAATGAGCAGTTCTTC	CASSLDQGSWNEQFF
.	TRBV20-1	.	TRBJ1-1	TGCAGTGCTAGAGCGTCAGTTTGGAACACTGAAGCTTCCTTT	CSARASVWNTEASF
TRBD2	TRBV5-1	many	TRBJ2-7	TGCGCCAGCAGCAAAATTAGCGGGGGGTCCTACGAGCAGTACTTC	CASSKISGGSYEQYF
.	TRBV5-1	few	TRBJ1-2	TGCGCCAGCAGCTTAGAGACAGAAGACTATGGCTACACCTTC	CASSLETEDYGYTF
TRBD1	TRBV28	few	TRBJ2-7	TGTGCCAGCAGGCCCGGACAGGGAGGCCACTACGAGCAGTACTTC	CASRPGQGGHYEQYF
TRBD1	TRBV7-2	many	TRBJ1-2	TGTGCCAGCAGCCCACCCTCAGGGGGGGGACCCGTTGGGCGCTACACCTTC	CASSPPSGGGPVGRYTF
.	TRBV4-2	few	TRBJ1-2	TGTGCCAGCAGCCAAGATTTCAGGGACTATGGCTACACCTTC	CASSQDFRDYGYTF
.	TRBV14	.	TRBJ2-2	TGTGCCAGCAGTCGCGTAGTAGTCGGCACCGGGGAGCTGTTTTTT	CASSRVVVGTGELFF
.	TRBV6-6	.	TRBJ1-1	TGTGCCAGCAGCGCTTTGGGACAAGGCACTGAAGCTTTCTTT	CASSALGQGTEAFF
TRBD1	TRBV2	few	TRBJ2-5	TGTGCCAGCAGGGGGACAGAGGTCCAAGAGACCCAGTACTTC	CASRGTEVQETQYF
.	TRBV28	.	TRBJ2-3	TGTGCCAGCAGTTTATCCTATACCCGGGCAAGCACAGATACGCAGTATTTT	CASSLSYTRASTDTQYF
.	TRBV29-1	few	TRBJ1-1	TGCAGCGTTGCCCCACAGATTGAAGCTTTCTTT	CSVAPQIEAFF
.	TRBV6-6	few	TRBJ2-6	TGTGCCAGCAGTTACTCAGGGGTGAGAGGGGCCAACGTCCTGACTTTC	CASSYSGVRGANVLTF